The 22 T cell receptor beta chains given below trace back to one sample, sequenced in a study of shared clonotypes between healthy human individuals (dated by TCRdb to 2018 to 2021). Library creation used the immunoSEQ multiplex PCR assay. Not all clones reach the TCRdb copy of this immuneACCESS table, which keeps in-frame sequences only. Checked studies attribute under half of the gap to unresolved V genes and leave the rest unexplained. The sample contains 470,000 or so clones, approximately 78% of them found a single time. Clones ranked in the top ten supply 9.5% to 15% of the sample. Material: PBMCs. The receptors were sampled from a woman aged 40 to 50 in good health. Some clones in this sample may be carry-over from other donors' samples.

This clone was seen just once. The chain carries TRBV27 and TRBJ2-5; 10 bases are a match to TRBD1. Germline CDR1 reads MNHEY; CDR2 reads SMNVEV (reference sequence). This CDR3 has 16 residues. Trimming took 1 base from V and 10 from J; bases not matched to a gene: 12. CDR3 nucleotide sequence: TGTGCCAGCAGTTTATACCCGACAGGGGGCTCAGGGGACCAGTACTTC. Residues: CASSLYPTGGSGDQYF.

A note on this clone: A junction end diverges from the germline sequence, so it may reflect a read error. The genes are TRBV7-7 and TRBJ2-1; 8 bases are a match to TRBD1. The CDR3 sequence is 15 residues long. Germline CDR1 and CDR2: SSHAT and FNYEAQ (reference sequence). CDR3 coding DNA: TGTGCTAGCAGCCCGGACAGGGTGGTCTACAATGAGCAGTTCTTC. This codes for CASSPDRVVYNEQFF.

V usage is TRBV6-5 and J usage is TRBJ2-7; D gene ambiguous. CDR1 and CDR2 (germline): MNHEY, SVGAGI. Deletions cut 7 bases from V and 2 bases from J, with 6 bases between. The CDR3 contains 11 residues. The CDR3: CASNGPYEQYF. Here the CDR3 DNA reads TGTGCCAGCAACGGCCCCTACGAGCAGTACTTC.

CDR3 loop: CASRDRGQGLLSGELFF. For the CDR3, the DNA is TGTGCCAGCAGAGACCGAGGACAGGGGTTACTCTCCGGGGAGCTGTTTTTT. The J gene is TRBJ2-2, the V gene TRBV28, with 9 bases that match TRBD1. The CDR3 has 17 residues. The V gene's germline CDR1 is MDHEN and CDR2 SYDVKM. The trim removed 6 bases at V and 6 bases at J, leaving 14 bases unmatched.

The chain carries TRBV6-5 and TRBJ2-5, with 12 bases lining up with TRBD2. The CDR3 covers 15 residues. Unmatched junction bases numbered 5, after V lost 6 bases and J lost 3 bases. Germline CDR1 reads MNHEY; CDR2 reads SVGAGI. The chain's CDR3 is CASSRGLAGKETQYF. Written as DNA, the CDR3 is TGTGCCAGCAGCCGCGGACTAGCGGGAAAAGAGACCCAGTACTTC.

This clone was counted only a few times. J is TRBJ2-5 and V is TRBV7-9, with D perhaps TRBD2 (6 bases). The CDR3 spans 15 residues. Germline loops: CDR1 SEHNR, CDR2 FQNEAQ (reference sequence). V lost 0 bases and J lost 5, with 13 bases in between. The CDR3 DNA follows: TGTGCCAGCAGCTTAGCTCTCGGGAGCGGGGAGACCCAGTACTTC. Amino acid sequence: CASSLALGSGETQYF.

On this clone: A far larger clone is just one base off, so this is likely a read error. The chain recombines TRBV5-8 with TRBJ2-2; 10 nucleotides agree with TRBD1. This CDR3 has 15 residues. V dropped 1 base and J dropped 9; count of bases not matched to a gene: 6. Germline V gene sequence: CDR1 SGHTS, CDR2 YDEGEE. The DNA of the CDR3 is TGTGCCAGCAGCTTGTCGAGGACAGGGGGACGGGAGCTGTTTTTT. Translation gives CASSLSRTGGRELFF. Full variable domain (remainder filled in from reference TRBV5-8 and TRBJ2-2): EAGVTQSPTHLIKTRGQQATLRCSPISGHTSVYWYQQALGLGLQFLLWYDEGEERNRGNFPPRFSGRQFPNYSSELNVNALELEDSALYLCASSLSRTGGRELFFGEGSRLTVL.

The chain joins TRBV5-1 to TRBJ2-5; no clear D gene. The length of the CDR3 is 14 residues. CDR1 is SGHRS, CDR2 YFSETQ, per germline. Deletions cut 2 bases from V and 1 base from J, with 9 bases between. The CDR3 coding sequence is TGCGCCAGCAGCTTCTCACCCGGCCAAGAGACCCAGTACTTC. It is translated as CASSFSPGQETQYF.

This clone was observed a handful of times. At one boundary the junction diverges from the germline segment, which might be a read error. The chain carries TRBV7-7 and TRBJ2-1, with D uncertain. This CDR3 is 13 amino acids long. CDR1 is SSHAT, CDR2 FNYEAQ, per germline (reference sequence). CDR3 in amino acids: CASSLAPGSEQFF. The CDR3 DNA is TGTGCTAGCAGCTTAGCCCCCGGAAGTGAGCAGTTCTTC.

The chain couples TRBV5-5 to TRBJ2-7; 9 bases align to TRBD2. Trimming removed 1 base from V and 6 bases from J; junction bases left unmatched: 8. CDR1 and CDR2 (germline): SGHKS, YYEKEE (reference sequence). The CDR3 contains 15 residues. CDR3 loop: CASSLYLAGGPEQYF. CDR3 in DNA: TGTGCCAGCAGCTTGTATCTCGCGGGAGGGCCCGAGCAGTACTTC.

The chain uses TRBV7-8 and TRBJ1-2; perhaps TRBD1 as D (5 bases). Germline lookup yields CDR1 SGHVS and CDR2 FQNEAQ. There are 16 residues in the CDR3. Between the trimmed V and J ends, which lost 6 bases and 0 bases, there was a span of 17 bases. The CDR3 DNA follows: TGTGCCAGCAGTCGAACCGGGACGGCCTCTAACTATGGCTACACCTTC. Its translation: CASSRTGTASNYGYTF.

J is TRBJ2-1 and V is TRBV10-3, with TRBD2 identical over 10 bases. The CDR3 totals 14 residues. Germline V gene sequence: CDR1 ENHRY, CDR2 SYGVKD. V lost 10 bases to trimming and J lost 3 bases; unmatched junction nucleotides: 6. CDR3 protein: CATKREGGYNEQFF. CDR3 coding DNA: TGTGCCACGAAGCGGGAGGGCGGCTACAATGAGCAGTTCTTC.

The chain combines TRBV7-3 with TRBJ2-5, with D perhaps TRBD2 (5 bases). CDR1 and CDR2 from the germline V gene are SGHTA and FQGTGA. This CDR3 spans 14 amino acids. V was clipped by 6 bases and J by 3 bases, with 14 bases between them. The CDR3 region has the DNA TGTGCCAGCAGTCGCATGGGAGTAGAAGAGACCCAGTACTTC. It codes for CASSRMGVEETQYF.

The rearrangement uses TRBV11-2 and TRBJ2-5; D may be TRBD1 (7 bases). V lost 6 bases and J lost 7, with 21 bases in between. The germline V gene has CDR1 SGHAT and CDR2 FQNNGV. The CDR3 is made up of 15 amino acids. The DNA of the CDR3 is TGTGCCAGCAGTACCTATGGAGGGGGCTTCGGGACCCAGTACTTC. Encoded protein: CASSTYGGGFGTQYF.

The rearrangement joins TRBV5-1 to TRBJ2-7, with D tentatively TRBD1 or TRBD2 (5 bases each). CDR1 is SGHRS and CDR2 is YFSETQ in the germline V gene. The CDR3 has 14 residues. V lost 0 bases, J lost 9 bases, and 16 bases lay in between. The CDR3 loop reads CASSLAARGEGQYF. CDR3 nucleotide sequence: TGCGCCAGCAGCTTGGCCGCGAGGGGAGAGGGGCAGTACTTC.

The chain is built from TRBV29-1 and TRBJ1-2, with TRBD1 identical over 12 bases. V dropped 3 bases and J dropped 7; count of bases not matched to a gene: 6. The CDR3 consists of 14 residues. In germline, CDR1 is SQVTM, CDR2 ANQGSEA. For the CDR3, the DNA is TGCAGCGTTGATGAGGGGACAGGGGGCACTGGCTACACCTTC. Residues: CSVDEGTGGTGYTF.

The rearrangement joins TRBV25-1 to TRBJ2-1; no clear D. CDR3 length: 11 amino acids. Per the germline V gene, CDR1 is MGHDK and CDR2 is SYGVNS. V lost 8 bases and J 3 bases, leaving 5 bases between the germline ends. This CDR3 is CASSGYNEQFF. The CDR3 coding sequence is TGTGCCAGCTCGGGCTACAATGAGCAGTTCTTC. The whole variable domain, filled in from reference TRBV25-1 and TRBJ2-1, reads EADIYQTPRYLVIGTGKKITLECSQTMGHDKMYWYQQDPGMELHLIHYSYGVNSTEKGDLSSESTVSRIRTEHFPLTLESARPSHTSQYLCASSGYNEQFFGPGTRLTVL.

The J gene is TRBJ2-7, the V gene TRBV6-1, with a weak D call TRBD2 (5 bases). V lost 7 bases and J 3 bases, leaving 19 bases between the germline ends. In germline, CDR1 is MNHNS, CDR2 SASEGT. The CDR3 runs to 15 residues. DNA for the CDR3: TGTGCCAGCAATAAGGAAACGACGGGGAGCTACGAGCAGTACTTC. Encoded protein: CASNKETTGSYEQYF.

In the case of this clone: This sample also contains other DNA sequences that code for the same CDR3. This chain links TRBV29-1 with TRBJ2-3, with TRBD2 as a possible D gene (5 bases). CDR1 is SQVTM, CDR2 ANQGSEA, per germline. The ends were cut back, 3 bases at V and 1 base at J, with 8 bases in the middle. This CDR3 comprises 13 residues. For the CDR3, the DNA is TGCAGCGTTGAGTCCGGGGGCACAGATACGCAGTATTTT. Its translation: CSVESGGTDTQYF.

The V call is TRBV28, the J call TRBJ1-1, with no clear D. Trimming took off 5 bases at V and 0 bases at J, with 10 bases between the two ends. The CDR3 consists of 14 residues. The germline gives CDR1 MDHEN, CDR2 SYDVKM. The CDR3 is CASSRVGLNTEAFF. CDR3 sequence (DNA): TGTGCCAGCAGTAGAGTCGGCTTGAACACTGAAGCTTTCTTT.

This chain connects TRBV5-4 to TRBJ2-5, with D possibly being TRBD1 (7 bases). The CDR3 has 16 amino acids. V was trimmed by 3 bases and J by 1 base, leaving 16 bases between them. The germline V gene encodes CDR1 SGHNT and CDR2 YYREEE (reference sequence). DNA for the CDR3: TGTGCCAGCAGCTGGGGGGCCGGGACAGCCCAAGAGACCCAGTACTTC. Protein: CASSWGAGTAQETQYF.

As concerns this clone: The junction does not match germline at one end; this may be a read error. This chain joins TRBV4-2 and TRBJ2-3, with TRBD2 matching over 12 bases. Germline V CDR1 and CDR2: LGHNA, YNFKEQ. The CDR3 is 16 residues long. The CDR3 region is CASSQALAGGPDTQYF. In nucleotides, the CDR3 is TGTGCCAGCAGTCAAGCCCTAGCGGGAGGGCCAGATACGCAGTATTTT.